The 11 T cell receptor beta chains below come from one sample, sequenced in a study of blood T cell repertoires in COVID-19. Sequenced by immunoSEQ multiplex PCR; TCRdb stores in-frame clones only, minus some. In the table there are some 170,000 clones, 70% to 85% of which are singletons. Specimen: PBMCs or T cells enriched from blood (not recorded which). The source is a man aged 45-65 years who had recovered from COVID-19.

DNA of the CDR3: TGTGCCAGCAGTTTACGATGGGGGCCTGGCTACACCTTC. Translating gives CASSLRWGPGYTF. V usage is TRBV12-3 or TRBV12-4 and J usage is TRBJ1-2; possible D gene TRBD1, 6 bases. Trimming left V 2 bases short and J 7 bases short, with 11 bases between. This CDR3 contains 13 residues.

This chain uses TRBV9 with TRBJ2-2; tentatively, D is TRBD2 (5 bases). CDR3 length: 14 residues. Germline-derived CDR1 and CDR2 are SGDLS and YYNGEE. V was trimmed by 4 bases and J by 4 bases, leaving 11 bases between them. This CDR3 reads CASSSSAGTGELFF. The DNA for the CDR3 is TGTGCCAGCAGCTCAAGTGCGGGCACCGGGGAGCTGTTTTTT.

The V call is TRBV7-8, the J call TRBJ1-2; tentatively, D is TRBD1 (5 bases). This CDR3 comprises 13 residues. Germline CDR1 reads SGHVS; CDR2 reads FQNEAQ. V was pared by 5 bases and J by 2 bases, with 9 bases between. Here the CDR3 DNA reads TGTGCCAGCAGCCTGGGGGGGAACTATGGCTACACCTTC. Its protein product is CASSLGGNYGYTF.

The rearrangement joins TRBV5-1 to TRBJ2-3; 10 bases map to TRBD1. The V gene end was trimmed by 4 bases and the J gene end by 0 bases; junction bases not matched to a gene: 5. The length of the CDR3 is 16 residues. CDR1 is SGHRS and CDR2 is YFSETQ in the germline V gene. CDR3 DNA: TGCGCCAGCAGCGCCCGACAGGGGGCAAGCACAGATACGCAGTATTTT. This translates into CASSARQGASTDTQYF.

The rearrangement uses TRBV19 and TRBJ1-6; D remains ambiguous. This CDR3 region has 12 residues. Germline CDR1 reads LNHDA; CDR2 reads SQIVND (reference sequence). Trimming pared 3 bases from V and 10 bases from J, leaving 7 bases between. In DNA, the CDR3 is TGTGCCAGTAGTATGGCATCCTCACCCCTCCACTTT. This sequence encodes CASSMASSPLHF. Complete variable domain (other parts from reference TRBV19 and TRBJ1-6): DGGITQSPKYLFRKEGQNVTLSCEQNLNHDAMYWYRQDPGQGLRLIYYSQIVNDFQKGDIAEGYSVSREKKESFPLTVTSAQKNPTAFYLCASSMASSPLHFGNGTRLTVT.

This chain joins TRBV5-1 and TRBJ2-5; tentatively, D is TRBD2 (7 bases). The CDR3 has 16 amino acids. V lost 9 bases, J lost 2 bases, and 23 bases lay in between. Germline V gene data show CDR1 as SGHRS and CDR2 as YFSETQ. The CDR3 loop reads CATYWGAGAPQETQYF. In nucleotides, the CDR3 is TGCGCCACCTACTGGGGGGCGGGGGCTCCTCAAGAGACCCAGTACTTC.

The V gene is TRBV29-1, the J gene TRBJ1-2, with 8 bases matching TRBD1. The CDR3 totals 13 residues. Germline lookup yields CDR1 SQVTM and CDR2 ANQGSEA. Trimming took 4 bases from V and 8 from J; bases not matched to a gene: 9. CDR3 residues: CSVAQGAPGGYTF. The DNA of the CDR3 is TGCAGCGTTGCCCAGGGGGCCCCTGGAGGCTACACCTTC.

The V gene is TRBV6-5, the J gene TRBJ1-6; 10 bases fit TRBD1. With 0 bases clipped from V and 10 bases from J, the junction kept 3 bases outside the gene matches. There are 15 residues in the CDR3. Germline CDR1 is MNHEY and CDR2 is SVGAGI. CDR3 bases: TGTGCCAGCAGTTACTCGGGACAGGGGAACTCACCCCTCCACTTT. Amino acids: CASSYSGQGNSPLHF.

J is TRBJ1-2 and V is TRBV5-1, with TRBD1 matching over 7 bases. J gave up 3 bases and V 0 bases, and 2 bases lay outside the gene matches. The CDR3 is 14 residues long. Germline assignment: CDR1 SGHRS and CDR2 YFSETQ. The CDR3 DNA reads as TGCGCCAGCAGCTTGGGGCAGGGGGACTATGGCTACACCTTC. This translates into CASSLGQGDYGYTF.

This chain uses TRBV10-3 with TRBJ1-2, with unresolved D. The V gene lost 4 bases and the J gene lost 3 bases, with 6 bases spanning the gap. The germline V gene has CDR1 ENHRY and CDR2 SYGVKD. The CDR3 runs to 12 residues. CDR3 in DNA: TGTGCCATCAGTGTTGGAGACTATGGCTACACCTTC. Translated, it gives CAISVGDYGYTF.

CDR3 sequence reads: CASSPFGELFF. Written as DNA, the CDR3 is TGTGCCAGCAGCCCCTTCGGGGAGCTGTTTTTT. The chain is built from TRBV7-8 and TRBJ2-2; D is ambiguous. Trimming cost V 5 bases and J 7 bases, with 5 bases left between them. Germline-derived CDR1 and CDR2 are SGHVS and FQNEAQ. This CDR3 is built from 11 residues.